The 32 T cell receptor beta chains below come from one sample, sequenced in a study of metastatic and nonmetastatic thyroid tumors. The entire patient cohort was treatment-naive prior to thyroid surgery. TCRdb reanalyzed the PCR reads via MiXCR. The sample includes over 50,000 clones, roughly 29% seen only once; the top ten take 15% to 20%. Sequencing was performed on blood. These receptors were collected from a female donor with papillary thyroid cancer or a benign thyroid nodule (not recorded which). Some clones in this sample may be carry-over from other donors' samples.

Notes on this clone: At one end, the junction sequence differs from germline, possibly due to a read error. The V and J genes are TRBV4-3 and TRBJ2-7; 9 nucleotides match TRBD2. Germline V CDR1 and CDR2: LGHNA, YSLEER. The CDR3 consists of 15 residues. CDR3 in DNA: TGCGCCAGCATCCCTAGCGAGCGGGAGGTCTACGATCAGTACTTC. This encodes CASIPSEREVYDQYF.

This clone has a handful of counts. The J gene is TRBJ1-6, the V gene TRBV12-3 or TRBV12-4; D is ambiguous. The CDR3 loop spans 13 amino acids. Between the trimmed V and J ends, which lost 6 bases and 8 bases, there was a span of 11 bases. The CDR3 sequence is CASSSGPHSPLHF. For the CDR3, the DNA is TGTGCCAGCAGCTCCGGGCCTCATTCACCCCTCCACTTT.

This clone has just a few counts. One end of the junction fails to match germline, which may point to a read error. This chain uses TRBV6-2 or TRBV6-3 with TRBJ1-2, with D tentatively TRBD1 (6 bases). Germline CDR1 reads MNHEY; CDR2 reads SVGEGT. This CDR3 region has 18 residues. CDR3 in DNA: TGTGCCAGCAGTTACCGGTGGGGACACGAAGGAACTAACTATGGCTGCACCTTC. This codes for CASSYRWGHEGTNYGCTF.

Here the CDR3 DNA reads TGTGCCAGCAGCTTAGGTACAGGAAGCTCTGGGGCCAACGTCCTGACTTTC. It is translated as CASSLGTGSSGANVLTF. J is TRBJ2-6 and V is TRBV11-2; D is perhaps TRBD1 (5 bases). V lost 1 base and J 0 bases, leaving 10 bases between the germline ends. CDR3 length: 17 amino acids. Per germline, CDR1 SGHAT and CDR2 FQNNGV. Together with reference TRBV11-2 and TRBJ2-6, the CDR3 gives the full variable domain: EAGVAQSPRYKIIEKRQSVAFWCNPISGHATLYWYQQILGQGPKLLIQFQNNGVVDDSQLPKDRFSAERLKGVDSTLKIQPAKLEDSAVYLCASSLGTGSSGANVLTFGAGSRLTVL.

The chain employs TRBV5-1 and TRBJ2-2, with TRBD2 matching over 9 bases. V was clipped by 4 bases and J by 4 bases; unmatched bases: 11. Germline assignment: CDR1 SGHRS and CDR2 YFSETQ. The CDR3 length is 17 residues. The CDR3 nucleotides read TGCGCCAGCAGCAAAATGTGGACTAGCGAGGGCACCGGGGAGCTGTTTTTT. This gives the protein CASSKMWTSEGTGELFF.

J is TRBJ2-7 and V is TRBV27; TRBD1 matches at 7 bases. There are 15 residues in the CDR3. With 4 bases clipped from V and 0 bases from J, the junction kept 6 bases outside the gene matches. Germline CDR1 reads MNHEY; CDR2 reads SMNVEV (reference sequence). The CDR3 protein is CASSYKGTDSYEQYF. CDR3 in DNA: TGTGCCAGCAGTTACAAAGGGACAGACTCCTACGAGCAGTACTTC.

This rearrangement joins TRBV5-1 to TRBJ2-1; 7 nucleotides align to TRBD2. V was pared by 0 bases and J by 4 bases, with 4 bases of the junction left unmatched. Germline-derived CDR1 and CDR2 are SGHRS and YFSETQ. The CDR3 has 15 residues. CDR3 residues: CASSLGLAVYNEQFF. The CDR3 coding sequence is TGCGCCAGCAGCTTGGGTCTAGCGGTGTACAATGAGCAGTTCTTC. Full variable domain (outside the CDR3, taken from reference TRBV5-1 and TRBJ2-1): KAGVTQTPRYLIKTRGQQVTLSCSPISGHRSVSWYQQTPGQGLQFLFEYFSETQRNKGNFPGRFSGRQFSNSRSEMNVSTLELGDSALYLCASSLGLAVYNEQFFGPGTRLTVL.

This clone turned up a few times. The genes are TRBV2 and TRBJ2-7, with TRBD1 matching over 7 bases. V dropped 6 bases and J dropped 6; count of bases not matched to a gene: 8. The germline CDR1 and CDR2 sequences are SNHLY and FYNNEI. This CDR3 has 13 amino acids. This CDR3 reads CASRDGTAIEQYF. CDR3 DNA sequence: TGTGCCAGCAGGGACGGGACAGCAATCGAGCAGTACTTC. Combining the CDR3 with reference TRBV2 and TRBJ2-7 gives the whole variable domain EPEVTQTPSHQVTQMGQEVILRCVPISNHLYFYWYRQILGQKVEFLVSFYNNEISEKSEIFDDQFSVERPDGSNFTLKIRSTKLEDSAMYFCASRDGTAIEQYFGPGTRLTVT.

This clone has just a few counts. V is TRBV6-1 and J is TRBJ2-1, with D tentatively TRBD1 (6 bases). Trimming pared 6 bases from V and 0 bases from J, leaving 12 bases between. The length of the CDR3 is 15 residues. CDR1 MNHNS and CDR2 SASEGT come from the germline V gene. CDR3 protein: CASRDRPSSYNEQFF. In DNA form, the CDR3 reads TGTGCCAGCAGGGACAGACCGAGCTCCTACAATGAGCAGTTCTTC.

This clone has a handful of counts. The V and J genes are TRBV28 and TRBJ2-7; 9 bases line up with TRBD1. The CDR3 extends over 14 amino acids. Germline V gene lookup returns CDR1 MDHEN and CDR2 SYDVKM. The J segment lost 2 bases and the V segment lost 6 bases, leaving 5 bases of the junction unmatched. As DNA, the CDR3 is TGTGCCAGCAGCCCGGGACAGGGACCCTACGAGCAGTACTTC. As protein: CASSPGQGPYEQYF.

There are a few counts of this clone. V gene TRBV12-3 or TRBV12-4 combines with J gene TRBJ1-2; unclear D gene. The CDR3 is 14 amino acids. V lost 0 bases and J lost 3, with 8 bases in between. This CDR3 is CASSLASSHYGYTF. The CDR3 DNA follows: TGTGCCAGCAGTTTAGCGTCCTCCCACTATGGCTACACCTTC.

This clone has only a few counts. The chain is built from TRBV3-1 and TRBJ1-2, with D hard to call. This CDR3 contains 12 residues. Looked up from germline, CDR1 is LGHDT and CDR2 is YNNKEL (reference sequence). Trimming cost V 1 base and J 4 bases, with 4 bases left between them. CDR3 sequence (DNA): TGTGCCAGCAGCCAAGGGACCTATGGCTACACCTTC. Translated: CASSQGTYGYTF.

The V and J genes are TRBV5-1 and TRBJ1-1; the D is unclear. CDR3 length: 13 amino acids. The germline CDR1 and CDR2 sequences are SGHRS and YFSETQ. V shed 3 bases and J shed 1 base, with 7 bases lying between them. The CDR3 sequence is CASSWWENTEAFF. The CDR3 DNA sequence: TGCGCCAGCAGCTGGTGGGAGAACACTGAAGCTTTCTTT. Full variable domain (rest looked up from reference TRBV5-1 and TRBJ1-1): KAGVTQTPRYLIKTRGQQVTLSCSPISGHRSVSWYQQTPGQGLQFLFEYFSETQRNKGNFPGRFSGRQFSNSRSEMNVSTLELGDSALYLCASSWWENTEAFFGQGTRLTVV.

The sample holds many counts of this clone. The gene calls are TRBV7-2 and TRBJ1-1; D not certain. Trimming took 1 base from V and 4 from J, leaving 10 bases between them. The CDR3 consists of 14 residues. Germline values: CDR1 SGHTA, CDR2 FQGNSA. The CDR3 DNA sequence: TGTGCCAGCAGCTTAGGGCAGGCCAGCACTGAAGCTTTCTTT. Its translation: CASSLGQASTEAFF.

CDR3 residues: CASSLGSGGDGYTF. The CDR3 DNA follows: TGTGCCAGCAGCTTAGGGTCAGGGGGCGATGGCTACACCTTC. The genes are TRBV11-3 and TRBJ1-2, with 8 positions matching TRBD1. V trimming: 1 base; J trimming: 6 bases; junction bases outside the gene matches: 4. Germline loops: CDR1 SGHNT, CDR2 YENEEA. The CDR3 sequence is 14 residues long.

V usage is TRBV6-1 and J usage is TRBJ1-5; no definite D call. Germline V gene sequence: CDR1 MNHNS, CDR2 SASEGT. The CDR3 is made up of 12 amino acids. V lost 7 bases to trimming and J lost 3 bases, with 7 bases between them. CDR3 residues: CASKTDNQPQHF. CDR3 nucleotides: TGTGCCAGCAAAACAGACAATCAGCCCCAGCATTTT.

This clone has just a few counts. The chain has TRBV27 and TRBJ1-4; no definite D call. V lost 4 bases and J 3 bases, leaving 12 bases between the germline ends. CDR3 length: 15 amino acids. Per germline, CDR1 MNHEY and CDR2 SMNVEV (reference sequence). The CDR3 region has the DNA TGTGCCAGCAGTTCCTGGGGAGCGGCTAATGAAAAACTGTTTTTT. It yields the protein CASSSWGAANEKLFF.

This clone was observed a few times. The chain uses TRBV6-1 and TRBJ2-1, with TRBD2 identical over 12 bases. The CDR3 spans 15 residues. J gave up 7 bases and V 5 bases, and 6 bases lay outside the gene matches. Per the germline V gene, CDR1 is MNHNS and CDR2 is SASEGT. Here the CDR3 DNA reads TGTGCCAGCAGTCGACTAGCGGGAGCTCATAATGAGCAGTTCTTC. Translating it yields CASSRLAGAHNEQFF.

In this sample, this clone turned up many times. The CDR3 DNA is TGCGCCAGCAGCCAGGTCGGAACCACTCAGCCCCAGCATTTT. This gives the protein CASSQVGTTQPQHF. This chain joins TRBV4-1 and TRBJ1-5; D not resolved. The V end lost 3 bases, the J end lost 6 bases, and 12 bases lay between the germline ends. Germline-derived CDR1 and CDR2 are MGHRA and YSYEKL. The length of the CDR3 is 14 residues.

This clone is labeled as medium-sized. The chain combines TRBV6-2 or TRBV6-3 with TRBJ1-2; the D gene is possibly TRBD1 (5 bases). Germline CDR1 is MNHEY and CDR2 is SVGEGT. V shed 5 bases and J shed 2 bases, with 15 bases lying between them. The CDR3 spans 15 residues. The CDR3 region is CASSPQGRGNYGYTF. CDR3 nucleotides: TGTGCCAGCAGTCCCCAGGGCCGCGGGAACTATGGCTACACCTTC.

The chain recombines TRBV4-2 with TRBJ1-2; TRBD1 matches at 11 bases. CDR1 and CDR2 (germline): LGHNA, YNFKEQ. After removal of 2 bases from V and 4 bases from J, the junction contained 6 bases not matched to a gene. This CDR3 region has 16 residues. This CDR3 reads CASSQQGTGGGYGYTF. The CDR3 DNA sequence: TGTGCCAGCAGCCAACAAGGGACAGGGGGGGGCTATGGCTACACCTTC.

The sample holds a few counts of this clone. The V call is TRBV6-1, the J call TRBJ2-7, with D possibly TRBD1 on 6 matching bases. There are 13 residues in the CDR3. Trimming removed 4 bases at V and 7 bases at J, with 14 bases between. CDR1 and CDR2 from the germline V gene are MNHNS and SASEGT. CDR3 DNA: TGTGCCAGCAGTGTAGTCCAACAGGGTGAGCAGTACTTC. Translated, it gives CASSVVQQGEQYF.

As regards this clone: At one end the junction does not follow the germline gene, possibly because of a read error. The rearrangement uses TRBV6-5 and TRBJ2-3, with D possibly called TRBD1 or TRBD2 (6 bases each). The CDR3 runs 13 residues. The germline gives CDR1 MNHEY, CDR2 SVGAGI. The CDR3 nucleotides read TGTGCCAGCACTTACGGGGGCGGAGATACGCAGTATTTT. It is translated as CASTYGGGDTQYF.

The table lists this clone with a few counts. The rearrangement joins TRBV6-2 or TRBV6-3 to TRBJ2-1; TRBD1 aligns across 7 bases. The germline gives CDR1 MNHEY, CDR2 SVGEGT. The CDR3 loop spans 14 amino acids. V was pared by 7 bases and J by 6 bases, with 9 bases of the junction left unmatched. The chain's CDR3 is CASILRQGVNEQFF. DNA of the CDR3: TGTGCCAGCATCTTGAGACAGGGAGTCAATGAGCAGTTCTTC.

The chain is built from TRBV27 and TRBJ2-7; 8 bases align to TRBD1. The germline CDR1 and CDR2 sequences are MNHEY and SMNVEV (reference sequence). V gave up 4 bases and J gave up 4 bases; unmatched junction bases: 6. This CDR3 has 14 residues. CDR3 in DNA: TGTGCCAGCAGTTCCCGGGACAGGCAATACGAGCAGTACTTC. Its protein product is CASSSRDRQYEQYF.

This clone has a handful of counts. V and J are TRBV19 and TRBJ2-7; 8 positions match TRBD2. V dropped 2 bases and J dropped 5; count of bases not matched to a gene: 8. CDR3 length equals 15 residues. The germline V gene has CDR1 LNHDA and CDR2 SQIVND (reference sequence). CDR3 DNA sequence: TGTGCCAGTAGTATACCGGGACTAGGTCTGGACGAGCAGTACTTC. Its protein is CASSIPGLGLDEQYF. Combining the CDR3 with reference TRBV19 and TRBJ2-7 gives the whole variable domain DGGITQSPKYLFRKEGQNVTLSCEQNLNHDAMYWYRQDPGQGLRLIYYSQIVNDFQKGDIAEGYSVSREKKESFPLTVTSAQKNPTAFYLCASSIPGLGLDEQYFGPGTRLTVT.

In its sample, this clone was seen a few times. The V and J genes are TRBV6-2 or TRBV6-3 and TRBJ2-3; 16 bases fit TRBD2. The CDR3 is 19 amino acids. With 0 bases clipped from V and 5 bases from J, the junction kept 8 bases outside the gene matches. Germline lookup yields CDR1 MNHEY and CDR2 SVGEGT. CDR3 protein: CASSYSGTSGRALGDTQYF. As DNA, the CDR3 is TGTGCCAGCAGTTACTCTGGGACTAGCGGGAGGGCCCTCGGAGATACGCAGTATTTT.

This clone was observed a handful of times. V and J are TRBV2 and TRBJ2-2, with 8 bases identical to TRBD2. The V segment lost 6 bases and the J segment 6 bases; nucleotides outside the gene matches: 9. This CDR3 has 15 amino acids. In germline, CDR1 is SNHLY, CDR2 FYNNEI. In DNA, the CDR3 is TGTGCCAGCAGGGGGGATAGCGGGATCGCCGGGGAGCTGTTTTTT. Protein product: CASRGDSGIAGELFF.

This chain joins TRBV6-1 and TRBJ2-3; 7 bases fit TRBD1. Germline lookup yields CDR1 MNHNS and CDR2 SASEGT. The CDR3 covers 15 residues. V lost 6 bases, J lost 4 bases, and 10 bases stayed unmatched. The CDR3 coding sequence is TGTGCCAGCAGCAACAGGGGATCGGTCCCAGATACGCAGTATTTT. Translating it yields CASSNRGSVPDTQYF.

This rearrangement joins TRBV12-3 or TRBV12-4 to TRBJ2-1; TRBD2 aligns across 12 bases. V lost 4 bases and J lost 6; bases outside the gene matches: 7. The CDR3 contains 16 residues. CDR3 nucleotides: TGTGCCAGCAGTTCCCAGACTAGCGGGAGAGGCAATGAGCAGTTCTTC. Protein sequence: CASSSQTSGRGNEQFF.

V gene TRBV2 combines with J gene TRBJ1-2; 11 positions agree with TRBD1. V lost 7 bases to trimming and J lost 4 bases; unmatched junction nucleotides: 8. The CDR3 totals 15 residues. The germline CDR1 and CDR2 sequences are SNHLY and FYNNEI. The CDR3 DNA reads as TGTGCCAGCACCTTGGGGGGGACAGGGGGCTATGGCTACACCTTC. Its translation: CASTLGGTGGYGYTF.

The chain has TRBV30 and TRBJ1-4, with unresolved D. This CDR3 is 14 amino acids long. The V end lost 3 bases, the J end lost 2 bases, and 10 bases lay between the germline ends. Per the germline V gene, CDR1 is GTSNPN and CDR2 is SVGIG (reference sequence). CDR3 protein: CAWRNKATNEKLFF. As DNA, the CDR3 is TGTGCCTGGAGGAATAAGGCGACTAATGAAAAACTGTTTTTT. The entire variable domain, with the rest obtained from reference TRBV30 and TRBJ1-4, is as follows: SQTIHQWPATLVQPVGSPLSLECTVEGTSNPNLYWYRQAAGRGLQLLFYSVGIGQISSEVPQNLSASRPQDRQFILSSKKLLLSDSGFYLCAWRNKATNEKLFFGSGTQLSVL.